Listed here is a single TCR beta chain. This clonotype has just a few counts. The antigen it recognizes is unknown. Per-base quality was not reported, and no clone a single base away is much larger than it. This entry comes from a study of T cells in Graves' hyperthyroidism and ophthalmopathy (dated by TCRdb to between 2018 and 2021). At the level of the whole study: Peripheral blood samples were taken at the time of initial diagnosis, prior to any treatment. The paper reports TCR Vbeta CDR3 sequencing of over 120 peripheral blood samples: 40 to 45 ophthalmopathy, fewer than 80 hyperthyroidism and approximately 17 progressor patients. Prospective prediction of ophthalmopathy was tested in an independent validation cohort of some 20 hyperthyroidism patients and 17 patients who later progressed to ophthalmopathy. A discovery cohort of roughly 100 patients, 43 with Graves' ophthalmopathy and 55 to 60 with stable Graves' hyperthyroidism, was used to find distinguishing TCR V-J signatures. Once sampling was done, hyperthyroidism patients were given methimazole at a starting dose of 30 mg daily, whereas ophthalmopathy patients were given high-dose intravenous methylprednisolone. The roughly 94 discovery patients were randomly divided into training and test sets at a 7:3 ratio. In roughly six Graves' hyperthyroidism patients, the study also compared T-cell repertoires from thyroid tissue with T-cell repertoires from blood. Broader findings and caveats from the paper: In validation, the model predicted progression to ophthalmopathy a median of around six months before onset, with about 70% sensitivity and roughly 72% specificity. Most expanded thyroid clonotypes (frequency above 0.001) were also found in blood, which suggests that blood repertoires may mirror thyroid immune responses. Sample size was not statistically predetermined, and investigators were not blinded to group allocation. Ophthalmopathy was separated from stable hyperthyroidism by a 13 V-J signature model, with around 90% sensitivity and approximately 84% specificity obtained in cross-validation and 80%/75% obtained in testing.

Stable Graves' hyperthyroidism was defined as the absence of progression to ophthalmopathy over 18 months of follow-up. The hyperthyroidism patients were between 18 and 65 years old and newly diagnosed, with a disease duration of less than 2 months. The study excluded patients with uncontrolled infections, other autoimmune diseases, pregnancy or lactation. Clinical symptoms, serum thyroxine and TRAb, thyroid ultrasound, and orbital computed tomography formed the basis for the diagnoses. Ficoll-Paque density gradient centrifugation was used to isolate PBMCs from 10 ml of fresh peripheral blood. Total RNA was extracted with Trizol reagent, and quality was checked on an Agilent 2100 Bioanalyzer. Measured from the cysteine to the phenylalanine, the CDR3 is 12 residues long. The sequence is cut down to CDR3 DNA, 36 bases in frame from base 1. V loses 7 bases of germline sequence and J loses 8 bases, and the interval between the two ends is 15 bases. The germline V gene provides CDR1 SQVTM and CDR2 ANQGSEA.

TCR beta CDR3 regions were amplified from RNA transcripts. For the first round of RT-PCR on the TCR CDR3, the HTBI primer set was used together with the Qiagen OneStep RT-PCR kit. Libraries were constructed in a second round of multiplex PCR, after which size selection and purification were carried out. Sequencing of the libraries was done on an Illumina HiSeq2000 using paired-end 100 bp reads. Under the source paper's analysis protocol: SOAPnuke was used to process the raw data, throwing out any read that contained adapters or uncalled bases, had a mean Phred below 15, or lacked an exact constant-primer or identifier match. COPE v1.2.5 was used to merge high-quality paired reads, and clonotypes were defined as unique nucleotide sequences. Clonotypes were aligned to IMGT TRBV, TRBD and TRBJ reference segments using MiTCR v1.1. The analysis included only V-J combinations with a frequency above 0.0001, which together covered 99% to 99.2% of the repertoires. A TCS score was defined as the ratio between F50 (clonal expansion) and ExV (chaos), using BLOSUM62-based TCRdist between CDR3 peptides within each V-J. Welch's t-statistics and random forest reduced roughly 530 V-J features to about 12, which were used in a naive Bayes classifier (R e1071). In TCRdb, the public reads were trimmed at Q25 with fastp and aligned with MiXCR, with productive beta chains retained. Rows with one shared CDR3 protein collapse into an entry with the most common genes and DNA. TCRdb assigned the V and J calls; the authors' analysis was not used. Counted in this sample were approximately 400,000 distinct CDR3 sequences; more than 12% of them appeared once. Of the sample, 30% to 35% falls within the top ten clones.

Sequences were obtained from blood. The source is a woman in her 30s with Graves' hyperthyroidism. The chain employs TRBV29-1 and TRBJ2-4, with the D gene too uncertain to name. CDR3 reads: CSARQDGDIQYF. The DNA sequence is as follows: TGCAGCGCCCGGCAGGATGGAGACATTCAGTACTTC.